This TCR beta chain was recovered during a study of OX40 agonist ivuxolimab in advanced cancers. The CDR3 is 13 amino acids. Trimming pared 3 bases from V and 6 bases from J, leaving 10 bases between. Per germline, CDR1 SGHRS and CDR2 YFSETQ. Study-level points and caveats: Several nonresponders also turned out to have low normalized T-cell clonal expansion. Clonal expansion by week 6 occurred in CD4+ and CD8+ blood T cells (at 0.1 to 3.0 mg/kg).

TCRdb's table, derived via immunoSEQ multiplex PCR, lists solely in-frame clones and lacks some. Seen here are 50,000 to 65,000 clones, about 88% observed once, and the top ten hold approximately 12%. A note on this clone: The target antigen is unknown.

The chain is built from TRBV5-1 and TRBJ2-1; no reliable D call. The TCR originated in an adult with an advanced solid tumor such as melanoma, head and neck, liver or kidney cancer. The sample was CD4+ or CD8+ T cells sorted from blood, taken in a trial of the OX40 agonist ivuxolimab. The chain's CDR3 is CASSWTDGNEQFF. The CDR3, as DNA: TGCGCCAGCAGCTGGACGGACGGCAATGAGCAGTTCTTC.